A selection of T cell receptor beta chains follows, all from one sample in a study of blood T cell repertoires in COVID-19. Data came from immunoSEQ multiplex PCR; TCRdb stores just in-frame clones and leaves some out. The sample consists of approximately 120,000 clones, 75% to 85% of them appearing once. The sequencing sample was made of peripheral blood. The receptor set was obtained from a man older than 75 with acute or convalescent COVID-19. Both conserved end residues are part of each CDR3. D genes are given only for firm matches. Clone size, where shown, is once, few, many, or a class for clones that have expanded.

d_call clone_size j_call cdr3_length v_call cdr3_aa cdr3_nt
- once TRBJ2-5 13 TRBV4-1 CASSQWRRETQYF TGCGCCAGCAGCCAATGGAGGAGGGAGACCCAGTACTTC
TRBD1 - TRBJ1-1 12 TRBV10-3 CAIREDRAEAFF TGTGCCATCAGGGAAGACAGGGCTGAAGCTTTCTTT
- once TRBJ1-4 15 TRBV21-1 CASRPPGGRREKLFF TGTGCCAGCAGACCACCAGGGGGACGACGAGAAAAACTGTTTTTT
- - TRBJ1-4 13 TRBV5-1 CASSLGAGEKLFF TGCGCCAGCAGCTTGGGAGCAGGCGAAAAACTGTTTTTT
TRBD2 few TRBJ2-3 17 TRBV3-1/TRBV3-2 CASSPSGGGLRTDTQYF TGTGCCAGCAGCCCCTCGGGGGGGGGACTCCGCACAGATACGCAGTATTTT
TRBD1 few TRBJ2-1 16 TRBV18 CASSPGVQGANNEQFF TGTGCCAGCTCTCCGGGAGTACAGGGGGCTAACAATGAGCAGTTCTTC
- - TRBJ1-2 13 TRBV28 CATHFPTAYGYTF TGTGCCACCCACTTCCCGACAGCCTATGGCTACACCTTC
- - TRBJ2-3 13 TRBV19 CASSMRFTDTQYF TGTGCCAGTAGTATGCGGTTTACAGATACGCAGTATTTT
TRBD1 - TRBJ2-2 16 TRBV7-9 CASNRKGGANTGELFF TGTGCCAGCAACAGAAAAGGGGGCGCGAACACCGGGGAGCTGTTTTTT
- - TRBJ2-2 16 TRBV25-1 CASSAAGTANTGELFF TGTGCCAGCAGTGCGGCGGGGACAGCGAACACCGGGGAGCTGTTTTTT
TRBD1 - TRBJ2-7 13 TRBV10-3 CAITSGQGNEQYF TGTGCCATCACTTCGGGACAGGGTAACGAGCAGTACTTC
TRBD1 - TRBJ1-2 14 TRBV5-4 CASSSPGQGYGYTF TGTGCCAGCAGCTCGCCGGGACAGGGCTATGGCTACACCTTC
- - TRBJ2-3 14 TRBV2 CASSVGGGTDTQYF TGTGCCAGCAGTGTAGGCGGGGGCACAGATACGCAGTATTTT
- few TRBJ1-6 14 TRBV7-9 CASSLPGLNSPLHF TGTGCCAGCAGCTTGCCAGGCCTAAATTCACCCCTCCACTTT
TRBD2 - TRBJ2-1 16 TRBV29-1 CSVVIPGLAGSNEQFF TGCAGCGTTGTGATCCCCGGACTAGCGGGGTCCAATGAGCAGTTCTTC
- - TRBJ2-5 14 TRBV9 CASSVDPGKETQYF TGTGCCAGCAGCGTAGATCCAGGGAAAGAGACCCAGTACTTC
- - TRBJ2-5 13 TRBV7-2 CASSLEAEETQYF TGTGCCAGCAGCTTAGAAGCGGAAGAGACCCAGTACTTC
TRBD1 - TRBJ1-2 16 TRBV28 CASSSTDRVRDYGYTF TGTGCCAGCAGTTCCACGGACAGGGTCAGAGACTATGGCTACACCTTC
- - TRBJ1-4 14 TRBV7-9 CASTPMGGPEKLFF TGTGCCAGCACCCCAATGGGGGGACCTGAAAAACTGTTTTTT
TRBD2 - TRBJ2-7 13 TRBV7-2 CASRRERGYEQYF TGTGCCAGCCGTCGAGAGCGGGGGTACGAGCAGTACTTC
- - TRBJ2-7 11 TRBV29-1 CSASRPYEQYF TGCAGCGCTTCTAGACCGTACGAGCAGTACTTC
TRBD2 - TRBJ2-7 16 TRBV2 CASSPGTSGGAYEQYF TGTGCCAGCAGTCCCGGGACTAGCGGGGGGGCCTACGAGCAGTACTTC
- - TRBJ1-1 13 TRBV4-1 CASSQDTKRVAFF TGCGCCAGCAGCCAAGATACGAAGAGGGTGGCTTTCTTT
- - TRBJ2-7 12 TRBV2 CASRGLPDTEYF TGTGCCAGCAGGGGGCTTCCGGACACGGAGTACTTC
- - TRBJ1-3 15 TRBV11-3 CASSRKKGAGNTIYF TGTGCCAGCAGCCGTAAGAAGGGGGCTGGAAACACCATATATTTT
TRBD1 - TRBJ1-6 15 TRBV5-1 CASSPGTGDWSPLHF TGCGCCAGCAGTCCTGGGACAGGGGATTGGTCACCCCTCCACTTT
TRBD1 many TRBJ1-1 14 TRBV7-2 CASSGTGWGTEAFF TGTGCCAGCAGCGGGACAGGGTGGGGCACTGAAGCTTTCTTT
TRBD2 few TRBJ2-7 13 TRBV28 CASERGPPYEQYF TGTGCCAGCGAGCGGGGGCCTCCTTACGAGCAGTACTTC
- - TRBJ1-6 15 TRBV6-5 CASSQTTALGSPLHF TGTGCCAGCAGTCAAACGACAGCCTTAGGTTCACCCCTCCACTTT
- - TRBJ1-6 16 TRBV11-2 CASSLNGAGGYSPLHF TGTGCCAGCAGCTTAAACGGGGCCGGAGGGTATTCACCCCTCCACTTT
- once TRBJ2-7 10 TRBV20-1 CSASGYEQYF TGCAGTGCTAGCGGCTACGAGCAGTACTTC
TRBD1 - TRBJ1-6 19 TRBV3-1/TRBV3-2 CASSLGNTKTGVKNSPLHF TGTGCCAGCAGCCTAGGCAACACTAAGACAGGGGTGAAGAATTCACCCCTCCACTTT
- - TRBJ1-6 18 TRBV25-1 CASSEGYRRLTGNSPLHF TGTGCCAGCAGTGAGGGTTATAGGAGGCTAACGGGCAATTCACCCCTCCACTTT
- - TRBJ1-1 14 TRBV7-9 CASSLAPVNTEAFF TGTGCCAGCAGCTTAGCGCCAGTGAACACTGAAGCTTTCTTT
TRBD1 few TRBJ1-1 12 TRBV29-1 CSERQGPTEAFF TGCAGCGAACGACAGGGTCCCACTGAAGCTTTCTTT
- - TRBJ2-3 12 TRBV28 CASGQLTDTQYF TGTGCCAGCGGTCAACTTACAGATACGCAGTATTTT
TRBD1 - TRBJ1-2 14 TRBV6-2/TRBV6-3 CASSSRGQGNGYTF TGTGCCAGCAGTTCCAGAGGACAGGGCAACGGCTACACCTTC
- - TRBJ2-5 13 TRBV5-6 CASSLVAQETQYF TGTGCCAGCAGCTTGGTAGCGCAAGAGACCCAGTACTTC
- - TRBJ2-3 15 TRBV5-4 CASRQDVMSTDTQYF TGTGCCAGCAGACAGGACGTTATGAGCACAGATACGCAGTATTTT
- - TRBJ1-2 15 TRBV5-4 CASSLGLAARRGYTF TGTGCCAGCAGCTTAGGTTTAGCGGCAAGAAGAGGCTACACCTTC
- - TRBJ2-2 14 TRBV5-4 CASSLVGATGELFF TGTGCCAGCAGCTTGGTAGGGGCTACCGGGGAGCTGTTTTTT
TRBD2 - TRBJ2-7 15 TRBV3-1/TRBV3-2 CASSQARGGPYEQYF TGTGCCAGCAGCCAGGCCCGCGGGGGGCCCTACGAGCAGTACTTC
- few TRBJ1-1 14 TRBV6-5 CASRLGALNTEAFF TGTGCCAGCAGGTTGGGGGCCCTGAACACTGAAGCTTTCTTT
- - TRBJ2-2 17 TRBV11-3 CASSSSRWGHNTGELFF TGTGCCAGCAGCTCAAGCCGTTGGGGGCACAACACCGGGGAGCTGTTTTTT
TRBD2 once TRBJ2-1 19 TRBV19 CASSTSGGALYISFNEQFF TGTGCCAGTAGTACTAGCGGGGGGGCGTTGTATATTTCCTTCAATGAGCAGTTCTTC